The T cell receptor beta chain under discussion was sequenced for a study of blood T cell repertoires in COVID-19. Per the original data handling: From reference gene primer amplification, estimates of nucleated cell counts were derived. Assay used: immunoSEQ multiplex PCR; TCRdb lists only in-frame clones, some missing. D and trimming come from the DNA, and the V and J calls and clone size come from that table. The data contain about 35,000 clones, 88% of them singletons. V shed 5 bases and J shed 4 bases, with 13 bases lying between them. Germline CDR1 reads WNHNN; CDR2 reads SYGVQD (reference sequence). The CDR3 is 14 residues long.

The chain joins TRBV10-1 to TRBJ2-3, with D possibly TRBD1 on 6 matching bases. This clonotype originated in a human donor in a cohort sampled during active COVID-19. Sequenced material: peripheral blood. Here the CDR3 DNA reads TGCGCCAGCAGTCGCCGGGACATGTCAGATACGCAGTATTTT. Residues: CASSRRDMSDTQYF.